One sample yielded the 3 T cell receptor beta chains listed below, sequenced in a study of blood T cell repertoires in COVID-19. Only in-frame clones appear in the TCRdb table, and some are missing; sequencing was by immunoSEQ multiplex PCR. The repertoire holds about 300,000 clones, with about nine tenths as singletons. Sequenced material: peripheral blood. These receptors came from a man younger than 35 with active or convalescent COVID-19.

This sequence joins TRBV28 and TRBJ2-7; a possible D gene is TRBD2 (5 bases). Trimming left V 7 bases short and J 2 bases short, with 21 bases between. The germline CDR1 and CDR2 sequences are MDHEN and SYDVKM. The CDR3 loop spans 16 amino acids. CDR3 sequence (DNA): TGTGCCAGCACCCCAACGGGCGCAGGAGGAGCCTACGAGCAGTACTTC. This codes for CASTPTGAGGAYEQYF. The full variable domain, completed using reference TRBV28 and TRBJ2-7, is DVKVTQSSRYLVKRTGEKVFLECVQDMDHENMFWYRQDPGLGLRLIYFSYDVKMKEKGDIPEGYSVSREKKERFSLILESASTNQTSMYLCASTPTGAGGAYEQYFGPGTRLTVT.

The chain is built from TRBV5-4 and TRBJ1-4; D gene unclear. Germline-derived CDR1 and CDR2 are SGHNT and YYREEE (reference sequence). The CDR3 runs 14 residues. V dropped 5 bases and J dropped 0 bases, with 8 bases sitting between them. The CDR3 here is CASREGATNEKLFF. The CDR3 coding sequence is TGTGCCAGCAGGGAGGGCGCAACTAATGAAAAACTGTTTTTT.

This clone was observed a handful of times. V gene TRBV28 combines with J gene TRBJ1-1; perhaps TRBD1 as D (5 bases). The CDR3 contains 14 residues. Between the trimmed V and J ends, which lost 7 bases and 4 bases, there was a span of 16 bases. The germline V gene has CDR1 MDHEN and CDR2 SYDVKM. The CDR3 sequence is CASTFGGGSTEAFF. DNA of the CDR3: TGTGCCAGCACCTTTGGGGGGGGTAGCACTGAAGCTTTCTTT.